This T cell receptor (beta chain) was sequenced during a study of cytomegalovirus exposure and HLA in healthy donors. Study-wide results and caveats: While the bulk of TCR sequences proved rare, some public TCRs turned up in many donors.

Turning to this clone: What it binds is unknown.

The table came from immunoSEQ multiplex PCR; TCRdb's copy has only in-frame clones and leaves some out. The sample carries over 150,000 clones, 70% to 90% recorded once. Sequencing was carried out using PBMCs. The receptor was derived from a human donor in good health.

In DNA, the CDR3 is TGTGCCAGCAGCGCCCAGGGATTCATTTCCTACAATGAGCAGTTCTTC. Its protein is CASSAQGFISYNEQFF. The rearrangement uses TRBV9 and TRBJ2-1, with D perhaps TRBD1 (5 bases). Germline assignment: CDR1 SGDLS and CDR2 YYNGEE. The V end lost 3 bases, the J end lost 1 base, and 14 bases lay between the germline ends. The CDR3 runs to 16 residues.